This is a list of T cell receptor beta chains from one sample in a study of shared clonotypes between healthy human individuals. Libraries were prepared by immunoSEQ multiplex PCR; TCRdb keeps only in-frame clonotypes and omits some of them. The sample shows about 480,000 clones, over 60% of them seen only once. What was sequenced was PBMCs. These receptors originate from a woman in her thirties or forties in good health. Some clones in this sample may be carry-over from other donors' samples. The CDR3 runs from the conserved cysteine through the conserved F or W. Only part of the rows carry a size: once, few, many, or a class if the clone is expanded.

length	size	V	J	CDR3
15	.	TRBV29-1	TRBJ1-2	CSVVRTGGAVDGYTF
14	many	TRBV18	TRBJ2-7	CASSPETGSYEQYF
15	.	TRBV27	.	CASSFRQGSSYEQYF
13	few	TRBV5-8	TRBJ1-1	CASTPGRYTEAFF
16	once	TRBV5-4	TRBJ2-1	CASSLRSGRAHNEQFF
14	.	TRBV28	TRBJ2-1	CASRGRYSYNEQFF
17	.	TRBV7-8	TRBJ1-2	CASSLVTGAPFDYGYTF
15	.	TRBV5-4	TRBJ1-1	CASSLAAGGSTEAFF
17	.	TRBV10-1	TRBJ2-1	CASSDSLSGSVHNEQFF
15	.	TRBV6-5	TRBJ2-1	CASSQSGSSYNEQFF
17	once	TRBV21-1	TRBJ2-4	CASSKGKGWVAKNIQYF
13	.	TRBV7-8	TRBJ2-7	CASSLGQGREQYF
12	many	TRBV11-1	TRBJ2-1	CASSLGGHEQFF
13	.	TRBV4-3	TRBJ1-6	CASSRTANSPLHF
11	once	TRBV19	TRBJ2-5	CASLWEETQYF
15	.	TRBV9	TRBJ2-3	CASSVRRESTDTQYF
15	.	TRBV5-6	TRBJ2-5	CASSLLQGTGETQYF
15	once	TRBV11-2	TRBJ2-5	CASSSIAGPQETQYF
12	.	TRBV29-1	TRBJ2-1	CSVATGNNEQFF
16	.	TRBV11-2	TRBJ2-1	CASSLDRLVGWNEQFF
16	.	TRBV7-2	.	CASSLGLAGVRYEQYF
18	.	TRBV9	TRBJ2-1	CASSVGPSERSSYNEQFF
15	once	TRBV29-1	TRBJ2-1	CSVYRTGGTSNEQFF
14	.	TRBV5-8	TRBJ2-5	CASSLQGLSGTQYF
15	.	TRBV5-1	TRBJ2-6	CASSLRLSGANVLTF
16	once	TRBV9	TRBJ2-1	CASSTRTTDNYNEQFF
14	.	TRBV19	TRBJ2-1	CASSIDPDLNEQFF
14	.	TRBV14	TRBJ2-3	CASSRGGSTDTQYF
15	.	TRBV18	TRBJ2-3	CASSPDLLRGDTQYF
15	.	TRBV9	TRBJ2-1	CASSDRDNSYNEQFF
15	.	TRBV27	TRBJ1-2	CASSLSAYTNYGYTF
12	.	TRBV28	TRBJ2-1	CATGTSGNEQFF
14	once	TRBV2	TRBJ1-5	CASSGDTSNQPQHF
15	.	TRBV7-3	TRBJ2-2	CASSLGGANTGELFF
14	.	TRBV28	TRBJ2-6	CASSFLRRANVLTF
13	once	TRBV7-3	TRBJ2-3	CASSTPGSDTQYF
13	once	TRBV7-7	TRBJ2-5	CASSLAPPETQYF
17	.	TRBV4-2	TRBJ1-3	CASSQDSNRGPGNTIYF